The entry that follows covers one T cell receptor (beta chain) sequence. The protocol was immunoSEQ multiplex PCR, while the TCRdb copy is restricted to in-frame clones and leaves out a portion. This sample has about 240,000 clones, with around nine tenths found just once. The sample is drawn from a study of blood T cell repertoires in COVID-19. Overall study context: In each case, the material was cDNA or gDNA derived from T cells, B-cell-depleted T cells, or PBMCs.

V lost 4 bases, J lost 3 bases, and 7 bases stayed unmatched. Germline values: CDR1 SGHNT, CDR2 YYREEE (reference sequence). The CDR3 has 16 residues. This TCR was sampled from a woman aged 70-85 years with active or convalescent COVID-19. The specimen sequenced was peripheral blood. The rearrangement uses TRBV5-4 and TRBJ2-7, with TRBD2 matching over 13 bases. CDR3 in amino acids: CASSMPGLAGLYEQYF. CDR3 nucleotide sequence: TGTGCCAGCAGCATGCCGGGACTAGCGGGGCTCTACGAGCAGTACTTC.